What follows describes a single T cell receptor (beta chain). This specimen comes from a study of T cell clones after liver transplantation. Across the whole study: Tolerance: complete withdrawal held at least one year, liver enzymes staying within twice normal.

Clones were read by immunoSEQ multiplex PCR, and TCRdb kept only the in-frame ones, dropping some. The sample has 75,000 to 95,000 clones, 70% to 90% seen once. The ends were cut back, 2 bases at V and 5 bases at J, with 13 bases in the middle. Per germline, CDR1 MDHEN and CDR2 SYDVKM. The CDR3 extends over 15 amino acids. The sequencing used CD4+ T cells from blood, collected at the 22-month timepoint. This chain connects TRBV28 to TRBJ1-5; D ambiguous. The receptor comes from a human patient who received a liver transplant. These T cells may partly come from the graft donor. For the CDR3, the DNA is TGTGCCAGCAGTTTACTATCCGGCGCATATCAGCCCCAGCATTTT. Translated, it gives CASSLLSGAYQPQHF.